Listed here is a single T cell receptor (beta chain). What it recognizes is unknown. This sample was taken from a study of Graves' ophthalmopathy and Graves' hyperthyroidism. Study findings and constraints: Clonotypes were expanded in thyroid at above 0.001 frequency, and most also appeared in blood. Progression of ophthalmopathy was predicted by the model with roughly 70% sensitivity and around 77% specificity.

Investigators amplified TCR beta CDR3 regions from RNA transcripts. The library came from an HTBI-primed first-round RT-PCR and a second-round multiplex PCR. TCRdb recomputed calls from the multiplex PCR reads with MiXCR, one row per CDR3 protein. This sample yields 500,000 to 700,000 distinct CDR3 sequences, of which 22% are seen a single time; approximately 7% belongs to the top ten. Ages of hyperthyroidism patients ran from 18 to 65, and their diagnoses were new, under 2 months' duration. A diagnosis was made from clinical symptoms together with serum thyroxine, TRAb, thyroid ultrasound and orbital computed tomography. This CDR3 spans 16 amino acids. Germline CDR1 is MNHNS and CDR2 is SASEGT. V trimming: 6 bases; J trimming: 9 bases; junction bases outside the gene matches: 14.

The TCR comes from a woman aged 18-30 years with stable Graves' hyperthyroidism. Some clones in this sample may be carry-over from other donors' samples. This chain uses TRBV6-1 with TRBJ1-6; 7 bases match TRBD1. Sequenced input: peripheral blood. The CDR3 DNA follows: TGTGCCAGCAGCGAGACCCGGGACAGAAGGAGTTCACCCCTCCACTTT. Residues: CASSETRDRRSSPLHF.